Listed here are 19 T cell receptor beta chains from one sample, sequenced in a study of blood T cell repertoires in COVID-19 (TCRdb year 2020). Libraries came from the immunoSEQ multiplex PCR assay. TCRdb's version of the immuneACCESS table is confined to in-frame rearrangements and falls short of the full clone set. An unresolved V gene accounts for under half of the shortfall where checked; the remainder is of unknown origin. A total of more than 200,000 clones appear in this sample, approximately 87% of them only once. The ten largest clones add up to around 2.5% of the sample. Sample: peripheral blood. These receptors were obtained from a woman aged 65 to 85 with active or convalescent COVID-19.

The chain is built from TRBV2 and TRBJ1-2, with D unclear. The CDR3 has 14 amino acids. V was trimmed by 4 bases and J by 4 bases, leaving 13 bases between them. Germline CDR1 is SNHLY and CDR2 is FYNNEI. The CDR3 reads CASSAYGIAYGYTF. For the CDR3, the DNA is TGTGCCAGCAGTGCATACGGGATCGCCTATGGCTACACCTTC.

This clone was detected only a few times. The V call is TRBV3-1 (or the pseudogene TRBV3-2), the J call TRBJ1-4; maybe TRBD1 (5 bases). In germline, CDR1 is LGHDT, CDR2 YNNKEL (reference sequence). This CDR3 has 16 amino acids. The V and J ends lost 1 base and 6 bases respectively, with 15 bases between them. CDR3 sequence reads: CASSQAAGAGDEKLFF. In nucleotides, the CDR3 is TGTGCCAGCAGCCAAGCTGCCGGGGCGGGAGATGAAAAACTGTTTTTT.

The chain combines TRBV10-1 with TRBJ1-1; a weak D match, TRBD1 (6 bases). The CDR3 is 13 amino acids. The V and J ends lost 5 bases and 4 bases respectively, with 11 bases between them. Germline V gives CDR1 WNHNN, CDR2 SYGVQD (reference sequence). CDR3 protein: CASSTQGTTEAFF. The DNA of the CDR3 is TGCGCCAGCAGTACCCAGGGGACCACTGAAGCTTTCTTT.

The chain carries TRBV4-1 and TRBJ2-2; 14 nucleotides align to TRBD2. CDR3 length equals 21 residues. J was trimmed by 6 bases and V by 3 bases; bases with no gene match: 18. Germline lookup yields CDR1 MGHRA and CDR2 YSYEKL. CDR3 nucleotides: TGCGCCAGCAGCCACCACCGGGGGACTAGCGGGAGACTTAGTACAGCCGGGGAGCTGTTTTTT. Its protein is CASSHHRGTSGRLSTAGELFF.

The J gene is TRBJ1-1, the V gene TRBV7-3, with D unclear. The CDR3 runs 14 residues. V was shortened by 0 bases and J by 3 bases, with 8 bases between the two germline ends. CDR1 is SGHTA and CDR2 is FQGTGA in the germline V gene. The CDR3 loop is CASSLTGPYTEAFF. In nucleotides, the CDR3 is TGTGCCAGCAGCTTAACTGGCCCCTACACTGAAGCTTTCTTT.

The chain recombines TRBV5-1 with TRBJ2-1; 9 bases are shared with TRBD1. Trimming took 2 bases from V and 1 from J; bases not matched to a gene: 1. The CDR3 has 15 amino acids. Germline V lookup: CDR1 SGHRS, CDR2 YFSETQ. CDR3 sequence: CASSLGQGSYNEQFF. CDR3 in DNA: TGCGCCAGCAGCTTAGGACAGGGGTCCTACAATGAGCAGTTCTTC.

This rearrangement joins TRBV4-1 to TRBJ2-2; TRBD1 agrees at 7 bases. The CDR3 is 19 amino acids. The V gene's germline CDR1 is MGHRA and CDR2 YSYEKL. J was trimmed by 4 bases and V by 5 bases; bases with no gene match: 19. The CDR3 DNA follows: TGCGCCAGCAGCGACTCGACAGGGAGTATACCTGCAGGCACCGGGGAGCTGTTTTTT. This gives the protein CASSDSTGSIPAGTGELFF.

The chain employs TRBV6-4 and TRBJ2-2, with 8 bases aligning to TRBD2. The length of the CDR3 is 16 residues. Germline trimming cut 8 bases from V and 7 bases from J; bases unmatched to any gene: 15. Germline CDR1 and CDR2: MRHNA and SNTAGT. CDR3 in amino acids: CASSLTSAGGHGELFF. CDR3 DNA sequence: TGTGCCAGCTCCTTGACTAGCGCCGGAGGACACGGGGAGCTGTTTTTT.

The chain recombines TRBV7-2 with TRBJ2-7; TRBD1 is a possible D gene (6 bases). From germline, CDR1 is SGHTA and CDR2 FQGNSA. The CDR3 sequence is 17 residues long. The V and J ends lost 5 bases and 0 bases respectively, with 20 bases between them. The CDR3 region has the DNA TGTGCCAGCAGCCCCCGGACAGCTCCAAGTAGCTCCTACGAGCAGTACTTC. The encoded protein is CASSPRTAPSSSYEQYF. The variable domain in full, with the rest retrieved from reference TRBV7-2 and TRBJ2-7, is GAGVSQSPSNKVTEKGKDVELRCDPISGHTALYWYRQSLGQGLEFLIYFQGNSAPDKSGLPSDRFSAERTGGSVSTLTIQRTQQEDSAVYLCASSPRTAPSSSYEQYFGPGTRLTVT.

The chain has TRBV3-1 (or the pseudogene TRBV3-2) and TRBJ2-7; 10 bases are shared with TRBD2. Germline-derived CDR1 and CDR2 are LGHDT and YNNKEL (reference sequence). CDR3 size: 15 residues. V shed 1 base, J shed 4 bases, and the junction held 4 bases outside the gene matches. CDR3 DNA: TGTGCCAGCAGCCAAGGCACTAGCGGGATGTACGAGCAGTACTTC. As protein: CASSQGTSGMYEQYF.

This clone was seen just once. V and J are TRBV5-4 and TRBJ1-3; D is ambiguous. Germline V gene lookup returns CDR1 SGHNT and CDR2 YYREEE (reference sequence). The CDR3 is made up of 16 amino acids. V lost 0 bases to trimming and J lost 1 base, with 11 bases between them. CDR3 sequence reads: CASSLAAGSSGNTIYF. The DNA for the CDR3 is TGTGCCAGCAGCTTGGCCGCAGGATCATCTGGAAACACCATATATTTT.

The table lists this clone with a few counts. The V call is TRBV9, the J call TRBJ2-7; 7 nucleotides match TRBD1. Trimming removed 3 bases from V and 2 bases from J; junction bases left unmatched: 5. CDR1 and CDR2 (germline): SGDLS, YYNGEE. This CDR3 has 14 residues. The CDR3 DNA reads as TGTGCCAGCAGCGCTGGACAGGCTCCCTACGAGCAGTACTTC. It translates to CASSAGQAPYEQYF.

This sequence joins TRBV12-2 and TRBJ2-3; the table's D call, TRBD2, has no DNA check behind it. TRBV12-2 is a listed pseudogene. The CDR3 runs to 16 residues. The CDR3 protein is CASRSPLNPRADTQYF. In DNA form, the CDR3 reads TGTGCAAGTCGCTCCCCCTTAAACCCCCGAGCAGATACGCAGTATTTT.

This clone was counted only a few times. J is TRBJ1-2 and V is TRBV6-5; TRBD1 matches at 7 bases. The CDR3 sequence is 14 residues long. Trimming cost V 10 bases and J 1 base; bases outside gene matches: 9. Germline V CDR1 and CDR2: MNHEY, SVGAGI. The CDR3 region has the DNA TGTGCCATTAGGGACAGCTCGCTTAACTATGGCTACACCTTC. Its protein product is CAIRDSSLNYGYTF.

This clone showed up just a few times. CDR3 residues: CASSTIGYEQYF. In nucleotides, the CDR3 is TGCGCCAGCAGCACGATCGGGTACGAGCAGTACTTC. This chain uses TRBV5-1 with TRBJ2-7, with unresolved D. V lost 4 bases, J lost 4 bases, and 9 bases lay in between. The CDR3 totals 12 residues. Germline CDR1 is SGHRS and CDR2 is YFSETQ.

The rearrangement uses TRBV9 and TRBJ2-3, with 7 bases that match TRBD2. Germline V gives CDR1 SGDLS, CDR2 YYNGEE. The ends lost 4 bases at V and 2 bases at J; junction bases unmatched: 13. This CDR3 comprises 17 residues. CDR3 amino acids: CASSPRGGAHITDTQYF. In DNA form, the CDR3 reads TGTGCCAGCAGCCCCCGGGGAGGGGCACACATCACAGATACGCAGTATTTT.

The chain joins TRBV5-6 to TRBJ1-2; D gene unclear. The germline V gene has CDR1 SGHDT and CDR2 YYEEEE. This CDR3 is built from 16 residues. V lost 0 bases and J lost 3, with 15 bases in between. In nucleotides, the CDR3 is TGTGCCAGCAGCTTGGTAGGACTTAGGAGTGACTATGGCTACACCTTC. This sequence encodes CASSLVGLRSDYGYTF.

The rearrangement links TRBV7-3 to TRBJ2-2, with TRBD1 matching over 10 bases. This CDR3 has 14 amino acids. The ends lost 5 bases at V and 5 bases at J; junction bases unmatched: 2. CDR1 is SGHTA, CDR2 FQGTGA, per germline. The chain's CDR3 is CASSRQGATGELFF. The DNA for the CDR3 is TGTGCCAGCAGCCGACAGGGGGCGACCGGGGAGCTGTTTTTT. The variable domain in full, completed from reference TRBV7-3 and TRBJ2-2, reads GAGVSQTPSNKVTEKGKYVELRCDPISGHTALYWYRQSLGQGPEFLIYFQGTGAADDSGLPNDRFFAVRPEGSVSTLKIQRTERGDSAVYLCASSRQGATGELFFGEGSRLTVL.

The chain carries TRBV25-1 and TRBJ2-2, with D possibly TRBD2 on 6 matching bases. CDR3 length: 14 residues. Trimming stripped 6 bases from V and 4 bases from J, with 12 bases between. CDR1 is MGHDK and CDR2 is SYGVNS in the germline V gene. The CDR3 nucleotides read TGTGCCAGCAGGGGGGGAGTTGGCACCGGGGAGCTGTTTTTT. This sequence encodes CASRGGVGTGELFF.